The T cell receptor (beta chain) described here comes from a study of blood T cell repertoires in COVID-19. About the research overall: Whether acute or convalescent, the COVID-19 samples came from the United States, Italy and Spain. PBMCs, B-cell-depleted T cells, or T cells were the source of the cDNA or gDNA that made up the material.

Trimming shortened V by 5 bases and J by 5 bases, and 9 bases separated the two germline ends. Germline CDR1 is SGHVS and CDR2 is FQNEAQ. The CDR3 spans 12 residues. Here immunoSEQ multiplex PCR was the method, and the copy in TCRdb shows in-frame clones only, minus some. The data show over 100,000 clones, under 85% seen once. The sequence was obtained from a woman aged 60-75 years with acute or convalescent COVID-19. The chain employs TRBV7-8 and TRBJ1-2; D gene unclear. Sequences were obtained from peripheral blood. The CDR3 DNA follows: TGTGCCAGCAGCCTGACAAGATATGGCTACACCTTC. Translating gives CASSLTRYGYTF.